The TCR beta chain under discussion was sequenced for a study of cytomegalovirus exposure and HLA in healthy donors. The PCR had 60 Vbeta and 13 Jbeta primers. The assay was immunoSEQ multiplex PCR, and TCRdb's table has in-frame clones only and misses some. The sample has under 130,000 clones; approximately 73% are singletons. Study observations and caveats: In a later analysis, DRB1 alleles had the most associated TCRs; HLA-C alleles the fewest.

Details on this clone: Its target is not known.

Germline values: CDR1 SGHRS, CDR2 YFSETQ. With V trimmed by 1 base and J by 2 bases, 10 bases remained unmatched. The CDR3 runs to 17 residues. Source material: PBMCs. This chain connects TRBV5-1 to TRBJ2-5; 8 positions agree with TRBD2. This receptor was identified in a woman younger than 30 in good health and CMV-seropositive. The CDR3 DNA reads as TGCGCCAGCAGCTTGACTAGCGGAAGAGAATTACAAGAGACCCAGTACTTC. Its translation: CASSLTSGRELQETQYF.